These 4 T cell receptor beta chains share one sample of origin, sequenced in a study of OX40 agonist ivuxolimab in advanced cancers. The data were produced by immunoSEQ multiplex PCR, yet TCRdb's version contains in-frame clones alone and is incomplete. The sample contains some 96,000 clones, about 91% of which appear only once. Sequences were derived from CD4+ or CD8+ T cells sorted from blood, sampled in a trial of the OX40 agonist ivuxolimab. These receptors originate from an adult with an advanced solid tumor such as melanoma, head and neck, liver or kidney cancer.

The chain joins TRBV7-2 to TRBJ2-1; no clear D gene. Trimming left V 0 bases short and J 9 bases short, with 6 bases between. CDR1 and CDR2 (germline): SGHTA, FQGNSA. CDR3 length: 12 amino acids. Here the CDR3 reads CASSLANGEQFF. As DNA, the CDR3 is TGTGCCAGCAGCTTAGCTAATGGTGAGCAGTTCTTC.

V is TRBV5-8 and J is TRBJ2-2; the D gene is possibly TRBD1 (6 bases). The CDR3 covers 15 residues. CDR1 is SGHTS and CDR2 is YDEGEE in the germline V gene. The germline V and J ends were trimmed by 5 bases and 4 bases, with 15 bases remaining between them. CDR3 nucleotide sequence: TGTGCCAGCAGAACAGGGCCCCGAGCCACCGGGGAGCTGTTTTTT. Translated, it gives CASRTGPRATGELFF.

The chain links TRBV13 to TRBJ2-1; 11 nucleotides agree with TRBD1. V dropped 10 bases and J dropped 4; count of bases not matched to a gene: 9. The length of the CDR3 is 15 residues. Germline loops: CDR1 PRHDT, CDR2 FYEKMQ (reference sequence). The CDR3 loop is CATARGTGGYNEQFF. The CDR3 DNA follows: TGTGCCACGGCCCGGGGGACAGGGGGGTACAATGAGCAGTTCTTC.

The gene calls are TRBV2 and TRBJ2-7; tentatively, D is TRBD1 (6 bases). V shed 6 bases and J shed 5 bases, with 17 bases lying between them. The CDR3 spans 14 residues. Germline values: CDR1 SNHLY, CDR2 FYNNEI. Here the CDR3 DNA reads TGTGCCAGCAGGAACCGAGAGGGACACCACGAGCAGTACGTC. Translation: CASRNREGHHEQYV.